The subject of this entry is one T cell receptor (beta chain). This entry is derived from a study of blood T cell repertoires in COVID-19. Source study methods: Reference gene primer amplification gave estimated nucleated cell counts. Profiled with immunoSEQ multiplex PCR; TCRdb holds only in-frame clones, not every one. The V and J calls and clone size are taken from that table; D and trimming were inferred from the DNA. The repertoire has some 150,000 clones, around nine tenths of them found once; the top ten carry about 5.8%. The CDR3 runs to 17 residues. With 6 bases removed from V and 0 bases from J, the gap between germline ends came to 20 bases. Per germline, CDR1 MDHEN and CDR2 SYDVKM.

The V and J genes are TRBV28 and TRBJ1-1; D uncertain. The clonotype was recovered from a human donor in a cohort sampled during active COVID-19. Material for sequencing was peripheral blood. CDR3 region: CASRNLQVAVMNTEAFF. The CDR3 region has the DNA TGTGCCAGCAGAAACCTCCAGGTGGCAGTCATGAACACTGAAGCTTTCTTT.